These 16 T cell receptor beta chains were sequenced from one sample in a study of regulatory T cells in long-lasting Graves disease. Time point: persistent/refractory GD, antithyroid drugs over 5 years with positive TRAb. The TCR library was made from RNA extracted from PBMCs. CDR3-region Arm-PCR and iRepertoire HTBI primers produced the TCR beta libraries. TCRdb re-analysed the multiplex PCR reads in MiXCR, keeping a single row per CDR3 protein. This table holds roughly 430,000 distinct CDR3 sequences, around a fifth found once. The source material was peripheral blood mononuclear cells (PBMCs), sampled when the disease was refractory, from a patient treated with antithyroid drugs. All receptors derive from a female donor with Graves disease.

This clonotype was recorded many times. This chain's CDR3 is CASSQGPGQGNDYTF. The CDR3 DNA reads as TGTGCCAGCAGCCAAGGCCCCGGACAGGGGAATGACTACACCTTC. J is TRBJ1-2 and V is TRBV3-1, with 9 bases identical to TRBD1. CDR1 is LGHDT, CDR2 YNNKEL, per germline (reference sequence). The CDR3 is 15 residues long. After removal of 1 base from V and 10 bases from J, the junction contained 10 bases not matched to a gene.

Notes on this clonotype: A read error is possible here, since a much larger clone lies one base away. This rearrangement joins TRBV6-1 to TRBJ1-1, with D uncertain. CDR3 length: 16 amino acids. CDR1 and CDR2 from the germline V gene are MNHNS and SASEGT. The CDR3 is CAGSPEEDYLNTEAFF. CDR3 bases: TGTGCCGGCAGCCCAGAAGAGGACTATTTGAACACTGAAGCTTTCTTT.

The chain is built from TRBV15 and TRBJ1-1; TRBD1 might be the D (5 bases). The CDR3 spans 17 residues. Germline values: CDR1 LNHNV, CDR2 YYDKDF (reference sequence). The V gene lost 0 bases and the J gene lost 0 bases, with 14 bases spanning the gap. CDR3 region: CATSRDRLRGLNTEAFF. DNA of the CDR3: TGTGCCACCAGCAGAGACCGGTTGCGGGGCTTGAACACTGAAGCTTTCTTT. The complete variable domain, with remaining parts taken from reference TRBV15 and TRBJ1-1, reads DAMVIQNPRYQVTQFGKPVTLSCSQTLNHNVMYWYQQKSSQAPKLLFHYYDKDFNNEADTPDNFQSRRPNTSFCFLDIRSPGLGDTAMYLCATSRDRLRGLNTEAFFGQGTRLTVV.

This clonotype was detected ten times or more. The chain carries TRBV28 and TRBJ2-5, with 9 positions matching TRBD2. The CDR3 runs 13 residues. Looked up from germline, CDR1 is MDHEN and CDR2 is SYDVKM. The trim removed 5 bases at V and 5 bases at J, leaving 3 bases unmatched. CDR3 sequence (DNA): TGTGCCAGCAGTATAGCGGGAGCGGAGACCCAGTACTTC. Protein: CASSIAGAETQYF.

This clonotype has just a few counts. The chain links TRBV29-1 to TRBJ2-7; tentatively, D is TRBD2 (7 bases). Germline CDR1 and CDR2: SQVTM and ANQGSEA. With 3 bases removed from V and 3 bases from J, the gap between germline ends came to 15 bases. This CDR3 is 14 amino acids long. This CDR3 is CSVEYPGEGYEQYF. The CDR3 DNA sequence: TGCAGCGTTGAGTACCCAGGGGAGGGCTACGAGCAGTACTTC.

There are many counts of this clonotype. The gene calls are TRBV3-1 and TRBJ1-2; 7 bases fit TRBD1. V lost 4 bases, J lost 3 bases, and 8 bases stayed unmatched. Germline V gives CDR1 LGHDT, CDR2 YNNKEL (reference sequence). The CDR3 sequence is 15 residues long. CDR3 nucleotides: TGTGCCAGCAGCCGCCAACAGGGGATGCACTATGGCTACACCTTC. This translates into CASSRQQGMHYGYTF.

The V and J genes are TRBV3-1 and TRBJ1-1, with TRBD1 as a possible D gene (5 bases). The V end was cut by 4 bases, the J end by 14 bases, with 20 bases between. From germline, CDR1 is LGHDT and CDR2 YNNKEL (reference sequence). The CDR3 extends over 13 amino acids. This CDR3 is CASSRSRDALSFF. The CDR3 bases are TGTGCCAGCAGCCGATCCCGGGACGCACTATCGTTCTTT.

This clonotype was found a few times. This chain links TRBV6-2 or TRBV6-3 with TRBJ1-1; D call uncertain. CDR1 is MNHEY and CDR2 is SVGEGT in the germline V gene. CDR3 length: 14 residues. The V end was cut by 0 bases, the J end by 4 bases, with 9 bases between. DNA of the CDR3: TGTGCCAGCAGTTACTCGATCCGCGGCACTGAAGCTTTCTTT. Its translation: CASSYSIRGTEAFF.

The CDR3 DNA reads TGTGCCAGCAGCGCCCCAGCAGCCTCGGAGCAGTACTTC. This sequence encodes CASSAPAASEQYF. J is TRBJ2-7 and V is TRBV2, with D uncertain. V was clipped by 6 bases and J by 7 bases, with 16 bases between them. From germline, CDR1 is SNHLY and CDR2 FYNNEI. The CDR3 has 13 amino acids.

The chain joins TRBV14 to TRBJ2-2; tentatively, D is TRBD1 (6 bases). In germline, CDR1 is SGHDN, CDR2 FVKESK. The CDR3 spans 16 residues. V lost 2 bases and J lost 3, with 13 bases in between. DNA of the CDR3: TGTGCCAGCAGCCAACTCAGGGGATACGACACCGGGGAGCTGTTTTTT. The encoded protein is CASSQLRGYDTGELFF.

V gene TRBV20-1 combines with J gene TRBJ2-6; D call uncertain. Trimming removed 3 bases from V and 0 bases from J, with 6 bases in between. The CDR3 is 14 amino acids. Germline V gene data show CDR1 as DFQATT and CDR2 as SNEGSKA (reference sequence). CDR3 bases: TGCAGTGCTAGCCCGGCCTCTGGGGCCAACGTCCTGACTTTC. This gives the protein CSASPASGANVLTF.

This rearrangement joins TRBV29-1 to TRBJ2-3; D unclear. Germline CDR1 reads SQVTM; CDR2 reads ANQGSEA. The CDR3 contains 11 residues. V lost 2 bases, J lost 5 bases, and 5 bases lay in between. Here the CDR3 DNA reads TGCAGCGTTGAAAACCGAGATACGCAGTATTTT. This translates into CSVENRDTQYF.

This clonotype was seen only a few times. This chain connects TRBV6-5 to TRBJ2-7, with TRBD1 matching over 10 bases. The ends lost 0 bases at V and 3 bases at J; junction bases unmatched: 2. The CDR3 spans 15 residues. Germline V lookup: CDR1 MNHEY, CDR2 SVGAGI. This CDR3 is CASSYSTGGLYEQYF. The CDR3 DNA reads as TGTGCCAGCAGTTACTCGACAGGGGGCCTCTACGAGCAGTACTTC.

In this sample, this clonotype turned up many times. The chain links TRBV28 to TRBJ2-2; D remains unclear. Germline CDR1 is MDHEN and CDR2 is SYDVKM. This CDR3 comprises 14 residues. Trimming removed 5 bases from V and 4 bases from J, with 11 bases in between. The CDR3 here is CASSPPITTGELFF. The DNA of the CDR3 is TGTGCCAGCAGTCCCCCTATTACCACCGGGGAGCTGTTTTTT.

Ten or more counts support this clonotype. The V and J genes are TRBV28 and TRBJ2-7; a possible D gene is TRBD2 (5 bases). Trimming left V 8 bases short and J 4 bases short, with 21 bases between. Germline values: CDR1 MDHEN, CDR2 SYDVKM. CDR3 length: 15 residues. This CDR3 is CASFTTGKADYEQYF. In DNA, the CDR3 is TGTGCCAGCTTTACAACGGGAAAGGCCGATTACGAGCAGTACTTC.

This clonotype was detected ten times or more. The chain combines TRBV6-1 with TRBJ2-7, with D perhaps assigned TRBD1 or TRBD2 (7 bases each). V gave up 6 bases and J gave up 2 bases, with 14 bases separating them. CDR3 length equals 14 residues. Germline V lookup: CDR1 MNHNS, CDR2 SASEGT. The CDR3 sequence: CASSRDSGTYEQYF. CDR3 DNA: TGTGCCAGCAGCCGGGACAGCGGGACCTACGAGCAGTACTTC.